The 9 T cell receptor beta chains presented below share a single source sample, sequenced in a study of cytomegalovirus exposure and HLA in healthy donors. It was with 60 Vbeta and 13 Jbeta primers that the PCR ran. Using immunoSEQ multiplex PCR, the repertoire was profiled, and TCRdb retains in-frame clones only, with some absent. The sample lists some 140,000 clones, almost 80% occurring once. Sequenced: PBMCs. The receptors here all came from a man aged 18 to 30 in good health and CMV-seronegative.

Notes on this clone: At one boundary the junction diverges from the germline segment, which might be a read error. The chain couples TRBV30 to TRBJ1-2, with TRBD1 identical over 7 bases. The CDR3 loop spans 13 amino acids. The V gene's germline CDR1 is GTSNPN and CDR2 SVGIG (reference sequence). DNA for the CDR3: TGTGCCTGGAGAATGGAAGGGGGCTCCGGGCCCTCCTTC. This gives the protein CAWRMEGGSGPSF.

The chain couples TRBV9 to TRBJ1-5, with 11 bases aligning to TRBD1. CDR3 size: 14 residues. Germline CDR1 and CDR2: SGDLS and YYNGEE. The V segment lost 2 bases and the J segment 6 bases; nucleotides outside the gene matches: 1. CDR3 nucleotides: TGTGCCAGCAGCGTCGGGACAGGGGGTCAGCCCCAGCATTTT. Amino acids: CASSVGTGGQPQHF.

On this clone itself: A read error may account for a junction end that differs from germline. The sample carries other DNA sequences with the same CDR3. The V and J genes are TRBV6-1 and TRBJ1-5, with D unclear. The CDR3 loop spans 14 amino acids. Germline V CDR1 and CDR2: MNHNS, SASEGT. This chain's CDR3 is CASSVTSRNQPQHF. The CDR3 DNA sequence: TGCGCCAGCAGTGTTACATCCCGCAATCAGCCCCAGCATTTT.

J is TRBJ2-5 and V is TRBV28; TRBD1 is a possible D gene (5 bases). Germline assignment: CDR1 MDHEN and CDR2 SYDVKM. The V end was cut by 3 bases, the J end by 3 bases, with 8 bases between. This CDR3 comprises 13 residues. DNA of the CDR3: TGTGCCAGCAGTTTTGGCAGGGAAGAGACCCAGTACTTC. Residues: CASSFGREETQYF.

This clone was detected a few times. This chain uses TRBV19 with TRBJ1-5, with a possible D match to TRBD1 (6 bases). Germline V gives CDR1 LNHDA, CDR2 SQIVND (reference sequence). The CDR3 runs to 14 residues. V shed 7 bases and J shed 1 base, with 11 bases lying between them. This CDR3 is CASNDGTSNQPQHF. Written as DNA, the CDR3 is TGTGCCAGTAACGACGGGACAAGCAATCAGCCCCAGCATTTT.

The chain combines TRBV2 with TRBJ2-3; weak D call: TRBD1 (5 bases). CDR1 is SNHLY and CDR2 is FYNNEI in the germline V gene. V was clipped by 0 bases and J by 4 bases, with 5 bases between them. CDR3 length: 13 amino acids. CDR3 protein: CASSEARADTQYF. CDR3 DNA: TGTGCCAGCAGTGAAGCCAGGGCAGATACGCAGTATTTT.

This clone was observed a few times. This chain joins TRBV19 and TRBJ1-1, with TRBD1 as a possible D gene (6 bases). The germline CDR1 and CDR2 sequences are LNHDA and SQIVND (reference sequence). Trimming pared 6 bases from V and 6 bases from J, leaving 17 bases between. CDR3 length: 14 amino acids. This chain's CDR3 is CASSITGTRAEAFF. CDR3 sequence (DNA): TGTGCCAGTAGCATTACAGGGACCCGCGCTGAAGCTTTCTTT.

The rearrangement joins TRBV6-6 to TRBJ2-7; D may be TRBD2 (5 bases). V dropped 6 bases and J dropped 2 bases, with 14 bases sitting between them. Germline CDR1 MNHNY, CDR2 SVGAGI (reference sequence). CDR3 length: 14 residues. As DNA, the CDR3 is TGTGCCAGCAGCCCGACCGGGAATACCTACGAGCAGTACTTC. It encodes CASSPTGNTYEQYF.

The V and J genes are TRBV12-5 and TRBJ1-2; D is uncertain. V shed 3 bases and J shed 3 bases, with 14 bases lying between them. This CDR3 region has 15 residues. Looked up from germline, CDR1 is LGHNT and CDR2 is FRNRAP. CDR3 loop: CASGFSARWDYGYTF. As DNA, the CDR3 is TGTGCTAGTGGTTTTTCTGCCAGGTGGGACTATGGCTACACCTTC.